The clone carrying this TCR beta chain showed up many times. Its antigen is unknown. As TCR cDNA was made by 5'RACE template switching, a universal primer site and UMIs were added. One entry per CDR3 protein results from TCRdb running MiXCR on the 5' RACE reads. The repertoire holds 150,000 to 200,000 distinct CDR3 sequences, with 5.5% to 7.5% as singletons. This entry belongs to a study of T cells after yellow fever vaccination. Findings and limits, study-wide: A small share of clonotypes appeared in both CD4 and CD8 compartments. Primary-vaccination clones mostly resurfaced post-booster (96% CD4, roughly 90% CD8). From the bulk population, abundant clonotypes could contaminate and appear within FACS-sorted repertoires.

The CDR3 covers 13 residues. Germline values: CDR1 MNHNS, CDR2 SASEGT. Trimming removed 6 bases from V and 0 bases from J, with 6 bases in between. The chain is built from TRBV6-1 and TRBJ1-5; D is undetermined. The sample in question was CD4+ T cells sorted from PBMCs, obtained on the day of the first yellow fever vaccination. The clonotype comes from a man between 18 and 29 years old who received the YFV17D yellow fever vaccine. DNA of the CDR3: TGTGCCAGCAGGGAATATAGCAATCAGCCCCAGCATTTT. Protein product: CASREYSNQPQHF.